What follows are 18 T cell receptor beta chains derived from one specimen sequenced in a study of cytomegalovirus exposure and HLA in healthy donors. With 60 Vbeta and 13 Jbeta primers, the PCR was carried out. The data were produced by immunoSEQ multiplex PCR, yet TCRdb's version contains in-frame clones alone and is incomplete. This repertoire shows about 89,000 clones, roughly three quarters found once; its top ten account for more than 1.3%. The specimen was PBMCs. Receptors originate from a male donor in good health and CMV-seronegative.

This clone appeared a single time. This chain connects TRBV28 to TRBJ2-5; D is uncertain. The DNA end favors TRBJ2-7, so the J call may be wrong. This CDR3 is built from 13 residues. Germline loops: CDR1 MDHEN, CDR2 SYDVKM. The CDR3 nucleotides read TGTGCCAGCAGCCCCCAAGTGGACTACGAGCAGTACTTC. The encoded protein is CASSPQVDYEQYF.

This chain joins TRBV21-1 and TRBJ1-6; whether TRBD1, the table's D call, matches the DNA was not checked. TRBV21-1 is a pseudogene locus. The CDR3 has 14 amino acids. The CDR3, as DNA: TGTGCCAGCCGGGACAGATTGAATAATTCACCCCTCCACTTT. Protein: CASRDRLNNSPLHF.

The chain couples TRBV7-2 to TRBJ1-2; no definite D call. Germline V lookup: CDR1 SGHTA, CDR2 FQGNSA. This CDR3 region has 13 residues. V was clipped by 0 bases and J by 9 bases, with 11 bases between them. As DNA, the CDR3 is TGTGCCAGCAGCTTAGCGTTGGAGAGGCGCTACACCTTC. This encodes CASSLALERRYTF.

This clone came up a few times. The chain combines TRBV10-1 with TRBJ1-2; D is possibly TRBD1 (6 bases). This CDR3 is 13 amino acids long. Germline V gene sequence: CDR1 WNHNN, CDR2 SYGVQD (reference sequence). Trimming left V 6 bases short and J 3 bases short, with 11 bases between. In DNA, the CDR3 is TGCGCCAGCAGCGCCGACAGGTACTATGGCTACACCTTC. Amino acids: CASSADRYYGYTF.

A few counts support this clone. The rearrangement joins TRBV4-1 to TRBJ1-1, with TRBD1 matching 7 bases. J was trimmed by 0 bases and V by 3 bases; bases with no gene match: 1. The length of the CDR3 is 14 residues. Germline CDR1 reads MGHRA; CDR2 reads YSYEKL. In DNA form, the CDR3 reads TGCGCCAGCAGCCATACAGGGGTGAACACTGAAGCTTTCTTT. Protein product: CASSHTGVNTEAFF.

The gene calls are TRBV7-9 and TRBJ2-2; TRBD1 might be the D (5 bases). CDR3 length: 14 amino acids. The V gene lost 8 bases and the J gene lost 1 base, with 11 bases spanning the gap. Germline V gene lookup returns CDR1 SEHNR and CDR2 FQNEAQ (reference sequence). The CDR3, as DNA: TGTGCCAGCGGGGCGGTACAGAACACCGGGGAGCTGTTTTTT. Its translation is CASGAVQNTGELFF.

The V call is TRBV5-4, the J call TRBJ2-7, with 7 bases matching TRBD1. CDR3 length: 15 amino acids. Per germline, CDR1 SGHNT and CDR2 YYREEE (reference sequence). The V gene end was trimmed by 4 bases and the J gene end by 3 bases; junction bases not matched to a gene: 10. The CDR3 loop reads CASSRRQGDIYEQYF. The CDR3 DNA reads TGTGCCAGCAGCCGTAGACAGGGTGATATCTACGAGCAGTACTTC.

The chain combines TRBV10-1 with TRBJ2-7; no clear D. This CDR3 spans 13 amino acids. V was pared by 0 bases and J by 3 bases, with 6 bases between. Germline V gene data show CDR1 as WNHNN and CDR2 as SYGVQD (reference sequence). The CDR3 bases are TGCGCCAGCAGTGAGTCGTCAGGCTACGAGCAGTACTTC. This codes for CASSESSGYEQYF.

The genes are TRBV9 and TRBJ1-3; no clear D. The CDR3 runs to 15 residues. V was cut by 3 bases and J by 4 bases, with 14 bases left in between. Germline V gene data show CDR1 as SGDLS and CDR2 as YYNGEE. This CDR3 is CASSAVGVGGNTIYF. In DNA, the CDR3 is TGTGCCAGCAGCGCTGTCGGGGTTGGAGGAAACACCATATATTTT.

The chain joins TRBV6-5 to TRBJ1-5; 7 bases fit TRBD1. Trimming took 5 bases from V and 6 from J; bases not matched to a gene: 10. The CDR3 contains 15 residues. The germline CDR1 and CDR2 sequences are MNHEY and SVGAGI. The CDR3 DNA is TGTGCCAGCAGTGTTGGGCAGGGGGACAGTCAGCCCCAGCATTTT. This encodes CASSVGQGDSQPQHF.

The chain employs TRBV27 and TRBJ2-3; 11 bases are a match to TRBD2. The trim removed 4 bases at V and 0 bases at J, leaving 3 bases unmatched. Germline V gene lookup returns CDR1 MNHEY and CDR2 SMNVEV (reference sequence). The CDR3 consists of 16 residues. In nucleotides, the CDR3 is TGTGCCAGCAGTTCCGGGACTAGCGGAAGCACAGATACGCAGTATTTT. Translated: CASSSGTSGSTDTQYF.

This clone was counted only a few times. The CDR3 DNA reads as TGTGCCAGCAGCTGGGGCAGAAACTATGGCTACACCTTC. It codes for CASSWGRNYGYTF. The gene calls are TRBV5-5 and TRBJ1-2; the D gene is possibly TRBD1 (5 bases). V lost 3 bases to trimming and J lost 2 bases, with 8 bases between them. The CDR3 runs 13 residues. Germline V gene sequence: CDR1 SGHKS, CDR2 YYEKEE (reference sequence).

In its sample, this clone was seen a few times. The rearrangement links TRBV4-3 to TRBJ2-7, with 8 positions matching TRBD2. Looked up from germline, CDR1 is LGHNA and CDR2 is YSLEER. The length of the CDR3 is 14 residues. With 0 bases clipped from V and 6 bases from J, the junction kept 4 bases outside the gene matches. The CDR3 is CASSQDGTRGEQYF. The CDR3 DNA reads TGCGCCAGCAGCCAAGATGGGACTAGGGGCGAGCAGTACTTC.

This rearrangement joins TRBV5-6 to TRBJ1-2; possibly TRBD1 for D (5 bases). This CDR3 has 14 amino acids. Germline lookup yields CDR1 SGHDT and CDR2 YYEEEE. Between the trimmed V and J ends, which lost 6 bases and 3 bases, there was a span of 15 bases. The CDR3: CASKPMGPYYGYTF. The CDR3 DNA sequence: TGTGCCAGCAAACCCATGGGGCCTTACTATGGCTACACCTTC.

This clone was detected only once. The genes are TRBV27 and TRBJ2-3; 11 bases map to TRBD2. V lost 4 bases and J lost 6; bases outside the gene matches: 9. This CDR3 contains 16 residues. Germline values: CDR1 MNHEY, CDR2 SMNVEV (reference sequence). CDR3 DNA sequence: TGTGCCAGCAGTTCACGACTAGCGGGGACAGGGGATACGCAGTATTTT. Its translation is CASSSRLAGTGDTQYF.

This chain uses TRBV28 with TRBJ1-5; 7 nucleotides match TRBD1. The trim removed 6 bases at V and 4 bases at J, leaving 6 bases unmatched. The CDR3 contains 14 residues. CDR1 and CDR2 (germline): MDHEN, SYDVKM. CDR3 nucleotide sequence: TGTGCCAGCAGGTCAGGGGGGACGAATCAGCCCCAGCATTTT. Protein sequence: CASRSGGTNQPQHF.

V gene TRBV28 combines with J gene TRBJ2-5; D call uncertain. The CDR3 covers 11 residues. Germline CDR1 and CDR2: MDHEN and SYDVKM. Trimming shortened V by 6 bases and J by 5 bases, and 7 bases separated the two germline ends. CDR3 loop: CASRKQETQYF. CDR3 DNA: TGTGCCAGCAGGAAACAGGAGACCCAGTACTTC.

The V and J genes are TRBV16 and TRBJ2-2; D might be TRBD1 (6 bases). V lost 0 bases and J 1 base, leaving 9 bases between the germline ends. The CDR3 contains 16 residues. In germline, CDR1 is KGHSY, CDR2 FQNENV. In nucleotides, the CDR3 is TGTGCCAGCAGCCAATCCCAGGGGAGGAACACCGGGGAGCTGTTTTTT. This encodes CASSQSQGRNTGELFF.